These T cell receptor beta chains were read from a single sample in a study of vaccination and CD4 T cells after COVID-19. Antigens for these TCRs are unknown. Using its own MiXCR run on the PCR reads, TCRdb lists one record per CDR3 protein. The table shows 10,000 to 13,000 distinct CDR3 sequences, with roughly 58% occurring only once. Sample: CD4+ T cells from blood, cultured in vitro. Receptors originate from a human donor who had recovered from COVID-19. CDR3s include the opening cysteine and the closing phenylalanine or tryptophan. A D gene is named only where the DNA matches it firmly. Size values are once, few and many counts, or a class for expanded clones, and some rows have none.

cdr3_aa: CASSHRDGDEKLFF
cdr3_nt: TGTGCCAGCAGTCACAGGGATGGCGATGAAAAACTGTTTTTT
d_call: .
clone_size: .
j_call: TRBJ1-4
v_call: TRBV27

cdr3_aa: CSARGGRVEQYF
cdr3_nt: TGCAGTGCCCGTGGGGGTCGGGTAGAGCAGTACTTC
d_call: .
clone_size: .
j_call: TRBJ2-7
v_call: TRBV20-1

cdr3_aa: CASRQGGYTEAFF
cdr3_nt: TGTGCCAGCAGACAGGGGGGTTACACTGAAGCTTTCTTT
d_call: TRBD1
clone_size: once
j_call: TRBJ1-1
v_call: TRBV2

cdr3_aa: CASSSGQGKSSYEQYF
cdr3_nt: TGTGCCAGCAGTTCCGGACAGGGGAAAAGCTCCTACGAGCAGTACTTC
d_call: TRBD1
clone_size: .
j_call: TRBJ2-7
v_call: TRBV5-4

cdr3_aa: CASSSGTYTEAFF
cdr3_nt: TGTGCCAGCAGCTCCGGGACATACACTGAAGCTTTCTTT
d_call: .
clone_size: .
j_call: TRBJ1-1
v_call: TRBV7-9

cdr3_aa: CASSLRQRNQPQHF
cdr3_nt: TGTGCCAGCAGCCTCAGACAGAGGAATCAGCCCCAGCATTTT
d_call: .
clone_size: .
j_call: TRBJ1-5
v_call: TRBV12-3/TRBV12-4

cdr3_aa: CAISDLEGGETQYF
cdr3_nt: TGTGCCATCAGTGATCTCGAAGGGGGGGAGACCCAGTACTTC
d_call: .
clone_size: .
j_call: TRBJ2-5
v_call: TRBV10-3

cdr3_aa: CASSLGRGKGELFF
cdr3_nt: TGTGCCAGTAGCCTGGGACGGGGAAAAGGGGAGCTGTTTTTT
d_call: .
clone_size: .
j_call: TRBJ2-2
v_call: TRBV19

cdr3_aa: CASRRLAGGNTGELFF
cdr3_nt: TGTGCCAGCAGGAGACTAGCGGGAGGGAACACCGGGGAGCTGTTTTTT
d_call: TRBD2
clone_size: .
j_call: TRBJ2-2
v_call: TRBV6-1

cdr3_aa: CASSLQGRTGELFF
cdr3_nt: TGTGCCAGCAGCTTACAGGGGCGCACCGGGGAGCTGTTTTTT
d_call: .
clone_size: .
j_call: TRBJ2-2
v_call: TRBV7-2